These 22 T cell receptor beta chains were sequenced from one sample in a study of OX40 agonist ivuxolimab in advanced cancers. Method: immunoSEQ multiplex PCR; TCRdb's copy keeps in-frame clones and lacks some. Of more than 65,000 clones detected, around 85% appear once; the ten largest clones hold roughly 0.8%. The material sequenced was CD4+ or CD8+ T cells sorted from blood, taken in a trial of the OX40 agonist ivuxolimab. These receptors came from an adult with an advanced solid tumor such as melanoma, head and neck, liver or kidney cancer.

V is TRBV7-9 and J is TRBJ1-6, with D tentatively TRBD1 (5 bases). CDR3 length equals 14 residues. Trimming left V 2 bases short and J 7 bases short, with 9 bases between. The germline CDR1 and CDR2 sequences are SEHNR and FQNEAQ (reference sequence). CDR3: CASSLQGGNSPLHF. CDR3 DNA sequence: TGTGCCAGCAGCTTACAGGGAGGAAATTCACCCCTCCACTTT.

The chain links TRBV14 to TRBJ1-1; no definite D call. Trimming left V 3 bases short and J 2 bases short, with 7 bases between. Germline lookup yields CDR1 SGHDN and CDR2 FVKESK. The CDR3 loop spans 13 amino acids. The CDR3 region is CASSHGENTEAFF. The DNA of the CDR3 is TGTGCCAGCAGCCACGGGGAAAACACTGAAGCTTTCTTT.

The chain employs TRBV18 and TRBJ1-1; 7 bases map to TRBD1. The germline V gene has CDR1 KGHSH and CDR2 LQKENI. The CDR3 runs 14 residues. V shed 3 bases, J shed 2 bases, and the junction held 3 bases outside the gene matches. The CDR3 region is CASSPGTANTEAFF. For the CDR3, the DNA is TGTGCCAGCTCACCCGGGACAGCCAACACTGAAGCTTTCTTT.

The chain joins TRBV25-1 to TRBJ1-5; D unclear. Deletions cut 0 bases from V and 6 bases from J, with 6 bases between. Germline V gene sequence: CDR1 MGHDK, CDR2 SYGVNS. The CDR3 contains 13 residues. CDR3 residues: CASSEYRGQPQHF. The CDR3 DNA reads TGTGCCAGCAGTGAATATCGGGGTCAGCCCCAGCATTTT.

The chain is built from TRBV2 and TRBJ2-1; possible D gene TRBD2, 7 bases. This CDR3 has 14 amino acids. From germline, CDR1 is SNHLY and CDR2 FYNNEI. Trimming removed 6 bases from V and 4 bases from J, with 13 bases in between. The CDR3 region has the DNA TGTGCCAGCAGGGGAGGGACAACGTACAATGAGCAGTTCTTC. Translating it yields CASRGGTTYNEQFF.

This chain connects TRBV4-2 to TRBJ2-3; a possible D gene is TRBD1 (5 bases). This CDR3 spans 16 amino acids. V was pared by 2 bases and J by 2 bases, with 14 bases between. CDR1 and CDR2 (germline): LGHNA, YNFKEQ. CDR3 loop: CASSQRTAGPTDTQYF. The CDR3 DNA follows: TGTGCCAGCAGCCAACGAACGGCAGGGCCCACAGATACGCAGTATTTT.

The chain employs TRBV7-9 and TRBJ1-1; D gene ambiguous. Germline V CDR1 and CDR2: SEHNR, FQNEAQ (reference sequence). The CDR3 has 14 residues. The ends were cut back, 7 bases at V and 4 bases at J, with 16 bases in the middle. DNA of the CDR3: TGTGCCAGCACCCATACCCCCCTGGTCACTGAAGCTTTCTTT. This gives the protein CASTHTPLVTEAFF.

The chain uses TRBV4-1 and TRBJ1-3; no reliable D call. The CDR3 is made up of 14 amino acids. The germline CDR1 and CDR2 sequences are MGHRA and YSYEKL. The V end was cut by 1 base, the J end by 1 base, with 5 bases between. The CDR3 loop reads CASSQARSGNTIYF. CDR3 coding DNA: TGCGCCAGCAGCCAAGCTCGTTCTGGAAACACCATATATTTT.

The V gene is TRBV5-1, the J gene TRBJ2-7; D gene uncertain. Looked up from germline, CDR1 is SGHRS and CDR2 is YFSETQ. The CDR3 runs to 14 residues. Between the trimmed V and J ends, which lost 4 bases and 2 bases, there was a span of 13 bases. CDR3 DNA: TGCGCCAGCAGCCTGTCTGGGTTTGCCTACGAGCAGTACTTC. Amino acids: CASSLSGFAYEQYF.

The rearrangement joins TRBV19 to TRBJ2-7, with 11 bases lining up with TRBD2. V was pared by 6 bases and J by 3 bases, with 7 bases of the junction left unmatched. This CDR3 spans 15 amino acids. Germline CDR1 is LNHDA and CDR2 is SQIVND (reference sequence). The CDR3 DNA follows: TGTGCCAGTAGGGGGACTAGCGGAAAAATCTACGAGCAGTACTTC. Its translation: CASRGTSGKIYEQYF.

This clone showed up just a few times. The rearrangement uses TRBV6-5 and TRBJ2-7; possibly TRBD1 or TRBD2 for D (5 bases each). The CDR3 consists of 13 residues. V was shortened by 8 bases and J by 3 bases, with 14 bases between the two germline ends. The germline V gene has CDR1 MNHEY and CDR2 SVGAGI. The CDR3 nucleotides read TGTGCCAGCTCTCCGGGACCTCACTACGAGCAGTACTTC. It translates to CASSPGPHYEQYF.

V gene TRBV30 combines with J gene TRBJ2-7; D gene uncertain. The CDR3 runs to 12 residues. Germline loops: CDR1 GTSNPN, CDR2 SVGIG (reference sequence). V was trimmed by 0 bases and J by 3 bases, leaving 6 bases between them. CDR3 region: CAWSVGFYEQYF. As DNA, the CDR3 is TGTGCCTGGAGTGTAGGGTTCTACGAGCAGTACTTC. The full variable domain, with the rest looked up from reference TRBV30 and TRBJ2-7, is SQTIHQWPATLVQPVGSPLSLECTVEGTSNPNLYWYRQAAGRGLQLLFYSVGIGQISSEVPQNLSASRPQDRQFILSSKKLLLSDSGFYLCAWSVGFYEQYFGPGTRLTVT.

Here the CDR3 DNA reads TGTGCCAGTAGTATTACCTTTAGCGGGGGTGTGAATACGCAGTATTTT. Translation: CASSITFSGGVNTQYF. The genes are TRBV19 and TRBJ2-3; 9 bases map to TRBD2. J gave up 7 bases and V 3 bases, and 11 bases lay outside the gene matches. The CDR3 covers 16 residues. From germline, CDR1 is LNHDA and CDR2 SQIVND (reference sequence).

The CDR3 bases are TGTGCCAGCAGTTACTCCGGCAGGGGTATTGAAAAACTGTTTTTT. This encodes CASSYSGRGIEKLFF. The chain carries TRBV6-5 and TRBJ1-4; D might be TRBD1 (6 bases). The CDR3 consists of 15 residues. V was clipped by 0 bases and J by 7 bases, with 12 bases between them. Per germline, CDR1 MNHEY and CDR2 SVGAGI.

The chain joins TRBV6-6 to TRBJ2-1, with TRBD1 matching 9 bases. CDR3 length: 12 residues. V dropped 9 bases and J dropped 8; count of bases not matched to a gene: 5. Germline V CDR1 and CDR2: MNHNY, SVGAGI (reference sequence). The DNA of the CDR3 is TGTGCCAGTAACAGGGGGCAGTATGAGCAGTTCTTC. This codes for CASNRGQYEQFF.

The V and J genes are TRBV10-3 and TRBJ1-2, with D hard to call. The germline V and J ends were trimmed by 2 bases and 7 bases, with 17 bases remaining between them. Germline CDR1 is ENHRY and CDR2 is SYGVKD. The CDR3 sequence is 15 residues long. The CDR3: CAISETSGSLGGYTF. For the CDR3, the DNA is TGTGCCATCAGTGAGACTAGCGGTTCGTTAGGTGGCTACACCTTC.

The J gene is TRBJ1-3, the V gene TRBV7-9, with D possibly matching TRBD1 (5 bases). The CDR3 contains 15 residues. Germline V gives CDR1 SEHNR, CDR2 FQNEAQ (reference sequence). The V end was cut by 3 bases, the J end by 0 bases, with 9 bases between. The chain's CDR3 is CASSFQGNSGNTIYF. The CDR3 coding sequence is TGTGCCAGCAGCTTTCAGGGAAACTCTGGAAACACCATATATTTT.

The rearrangement uses TRBV6-1 and TRBJ1-2; 9 bases line up with TRBD1. The CDR3 runs 15 residues. J gave up 3 bases and V 6 bases, and 8 bases lay outside the gene matches. CDR1 is MNHNS, CDR2 SASEGT, per germline. The CDR3 coding sequence is TGTGCCAGCAGCCTACAGGGGGCCGGGGACTATGGCTACACCTTC. It codes for CASSLQGAGDYGYTF.

The DNA of the CDR3 is TGTGCCAGCAGCTTCCTGGGGGCTGGTGGCTACACCTTC. Translation: CASSFLGAGGYTF. The gene calls are TRBV7-9 and TRBJ1-2; D perhaps matches TRBD1 (6 bases). V was shortened by 3 bases and J by 7 bases, with 12 bases between the two germline ends. Germline-derived CDR1 and CDR2 are SEHNR and FQNEAQ (reference sequence). The CDR3 sequence is 13 residues long.

This chain connects TRBV6-1 to TRBJ2-7, with D maybe TRBD1 (6 bases). Germline CDR1 is MNHNS and CDR2 is SASEGT. The V gene lost 7 bases and the J gene lost 3 bases, with 16 bases spanning the gap. This CDR3 comprises 14 residues. This chain's CDR3 is CASNRGGLIYEQYF. CDR3 sequence (DNA): TGTGCCAGCAACCGAGGGGGTTTAATCTACGAGCAGTACTTC.

The rearrangement joins TRBV2 to TRBJ1-5, with TRBD1 identical over 7 bases. The junction had 7 bases not matched to a gene; V was cut back by 8 bases and J by 6 bases. CDR1 and CDR2 (germline): SNHLY, FYNNEI. The CDR3 covers 13 residues. CDR3 loop: CASRLTGIQPQHF. The CDR3 DNA reads TGTGCCAGCCGATTGACAGGGATTCAGCCCCAGCATTTT.

In nucleotides, the CDR3 is TGTGCCACCAGCAGAGATGGGACAGGTGGTGAAAAACTGTTTTTT. Translated: CATSRDGTGGEKLFF. The V call is TRBV15, the J call TRBJ1-4, with TRBD1 identical over 8 bases. V was clipped by 0 bases and J by 7 bases; unmatched bases: 4. Germline CDR1 LNHNV, CDR2 YYDKDF (reference sequence). This CDR3 has 15 residues.